The 20 T cell receptor beta chains in this list originate from one sample, sequenced in a study of vaccination and CD4 T cells after COVID-19. Their antigen targets remain unknown. This sample's treatment: roughly 10-day PBMC culture with coronavirus spike peptide pools or control peptides (ViraFEST assay). CD4+ T cells that had been cultured provided DNA sequenced with the Oncomine TCR Beta short-read assay. MiXCR, run by TCRdb on the PCR reads, gives a single entry per CDR3 protein. Counted here are approximately 26,000 distinct CDR3 sequences, about 40% occurring once; the ten biggest clones make up approximately 11%. Sequenced input: CD4+ T cells from blood, cultured in vitro. The source is a human donor who had recovered from COVID-19.

This clonotype has a handful of counts. This chain uses TRBV6-1 with TRBJ1-5; TRBD1 agrees at 10 bases. Germline-derived CDR1 and CDR2 are MNHNS and SASEGT. This CDR3 contains 16 residues. The junction had 8 bases not matched to a gene; V was cut back by 8 bases and J by 1 base. This CDR3 reads CASLRQGAQSNQPQHF. DNA for the CDR3: TGTGCCAGCCTCAGACAGGGGGCGCAGAGCAATCAGCCCCAGCATTTT.

This clonotype was observed a handful of times. The V and J genes are TRBV7-2 and TRBJ1-2; a possible D gene is TRBD1 (5 bases). There are 13 residues in the CDR3. CDR1 is SGHTA and CDR2 is FQGNSA in the germline V gene. V shed 5 bases and J shed 2 bases, with 9 bases lying between them. DNA of the CDR3: TGTGCCAGCAGCCTCGGACAAAACTATGGCTACACCTTC. Its translation: CASSLGQNYGYTF. Full variable domain (missing parts from reference TRBV7-2 and TRBJ1-2): GAGVSQSPSNKVTEKGKDVELRCDPISGHTALYWYRQSLGQGLEFLIYFQGNSAPDKSGLPSDRFSAERTGGSVSTLTIQRTQQEDSAVYLCASSLGQNYGYTFGSGTRLTVV.

The CDR3 DNA follows: TGTGCCAGCAGTTATGAGCCAGGGGACACTGAAGCTTTCTTT. Residues: CASSYEPGDTEAFF. This rearrangement joins TRBV27 to TRBJ1-1, with TRBD1 as a possible D gene (6 bases). Germline values: CDR1 MNHEY, CDR2 SMNVEV (reference sequence). This CDR3 region has 14 residues. With 4 bases removed from V and 3 bases from J, the gap between germline ends came to 12 bases.

The V and J genes are TRBV20-1 and TRBJ2-5; D might be TRBD1 or TRBD2, each matching 5 bases. The CDR3 extends over 13 amino acids. V gave up 6 bases and J gave up 1 base, with 12 bases separating them. CDR1 and CDR2 from the germline V gene are DFQATT and SNEGSKA (reference sequence). The CDR3 is CSAEPGTQETQYF. In DNA form, the CDR3 reads TGCAGTGCCGAACCCGGGACCCAAGAGACCCAGTACTTC.

The sample holds a few counts of this clonotype. CDR3 region: CASSFQNNGYTF. The CDR3 region has the DNA TGTGCCAGCAGCTTCCAGAATAATGGCTACACCTTC. The chain carries TRBV11-3 and TRBJ1-2; the D is unclear. The CDR3 totals 12 residues. V was clipped by 3 bases and J by 6 bases, with 8 bases between them. Looked up from germline, CDR1 is SGHNT and CDR2 is YENEEA.

This clonotype was counted once. The chain uses TRBV7-2 and TRBJ2-4; TRBD2 might be the D (6 bases). Looked up from germline, CDR1 is SGHTA and CDR2 is FQGNSA. The CDR3 has 15 amino acids. In DNA form, the CDR3 reads TGTGCAAGTCGGGCGGGGAGGACGGCCAAAAACATTCAGTACTTC. Protein product: CASRAGRTAKNIQYF.

This clonotype was seen a few times. The rearrangement joins TRBV20-1 to TRBJ2-3; a weak D match, TRBD1 (5 bases). Trimming stripped 0 bases from V and 3 bases from J, with 10 bases between. CDR1 DFQATT and CDR2 SNEGSKA come from the germline V gene (reference sequence). The CDR3 contains 14 residues. This CDR3 reads CSARDQGQTDTQYF. CDR3 nucleotide sequence: TGCAGTGCTAGAGATCAGGGCCAAACAGATACGCAGTATTTT.

The rearrangement uses TRBV4-1 and TRBJ2-3; D is ambiguous. Trimming cost V 0 bases and J 8 bases, with 21 bases left between them. CDR1 and CDR2 from the germline V gene are MGHRA and YSYEKL. CDR3 length equals 17 residues. The CDR3 here is CASSQDWPAASLGTQYF. CDR3 sequence (DNA): TGCGCCAGCAGCCAAGATTGGCCGGCCGCGAGTCTAGGTACGCAGTATTTT.

The gene calls are TRBV27 and TRBJ2-7; 11 bases match TRBD1. Germline lookup yields CDR1 MNHEY and CDR2 SMNVEV (reference sequence). The CDR3 totals 14 residues. J was trimmed by 7 bases and V by 7 bases; bases with no gene match: 9. CDR3 DNA sequence: TGTGCCAGCACCTCGGACAGGGGGCGTGGGGAGCAGTACTTC. It is translated as CASTSDRGRGEQYF.

V usage is TRBV20-1 and J usage is TRBJ2-3; D not resolved. CDR1 is DFQATT and CDR2 is SNEGSKA in the germline V gene (reference sequence). The V end lost 5 bases, the J end lost 2 bases, and 14 bases lay between the germline ends. CDR3 length: 14 residues. The CDR3 DNA reads as TGCAGTGCTGACCTTCCGATACACACAGATACGCAGTATTTT. Protein product: CSADLPIHTDTQYF.

Here the CDR3 reads CASSLGDRDTYEQYF. The CDR3 nucleotides read TGTGCCAGCAGCTTGGGAGACAGGGACACCTACGAGCAGTACTTC. The chain joins TRBV5-6 to TRBJ2-7; 7 bases are a match to TRBD1. CDR3 size: 15 residues. V was pared by 0 bases and J by 2 bases, with 5 bases of the junction left unmatched. Germline V CDR1 and CDR2: SGHDT, YYEEEE.

V and J are TRBV5-5 and TRBJ2-7, with 11 nucleotides matching TRBD1. Germline lookup yields CDR1 SGHKS and CDR2 YYEKEE (reference sequence). Trimming took 2 bases from V and 6 from J; bases not matched to a gene: 7. This CDR3 is built from 15 residues. Written as DNA, the CDR3 is TGTGCCAGCAGCTTAATGGGGACAGGGGGAGTCGAGCAGTACTTC. Its protein is CASSLMGTGGVEQYF.

V and J are TRBV14 and TRBJ2-5; D ambiguous. The V end lost 1 base, the J end lost 4 bases, and 4 bases lay between the germline ends. CDR3 length: 12 residues. The germline CDR1 and CDR2 sequences are SGHDN and FVKESK. The CDR3 spells CASSQVRETQYF. The CDR3 DNA reads as TGTGCCAGCAGCCAAGTCCGAGAGACCCAGTACTTC.

This rearrangement joins TRBV12-3 or TRBV12-4 to TRBJ2-7; 11 bases are shared with TRBD2. Germline trimming cut 5 bases from V and 2 bases from J; bases unmatched to any gene: 5. CDR3 length: 15 residues. The CDR3 is CASSREGLAAYEQYF. Written as DNA, the CDR3 is TGTGCCAGCAGTCGAGAGGGACTAGCGGCCTACGAGCAGTACTTC.

The V and J genes are TRBV4-2 and TRBJ2-5; a possible D gene is TRBD2 (6 bases). In germline, CDR1 is LGHNA, CDR2 YNFKEQ. With 1 base removed from V and 3 bases from J, the gap between germline ends came to 12 bases. This CDR3 comprises 15 residues. The CDR3 region has the DNA TGTGCCAGCAGCCAAGCAGTCAAGCGGGAAGAGACCCAGTACTTC. It encodes CASSQAVKREETQYF.

This clonotype has just a few counts. The V and J genes are TRBV5-6 and TRBJ2-5; D perhaps matches TRBD2 (5 bases). V was pared by 2 bases and J by 2 bases, with 13 bases between. CDR1 and CDR2 (germline): SGHDT, YYEEEE. The CDR3 has 15 amino acids. CDR3: CASSFYGRVQETQYF. For the CDR3, the DNA is TGTGCCAGCAGCTTTTACGGGCGGGTACAAGAGACCCAGTACTTC.

This chain uses TRBV11-3 with TRBJ2-1, with 8 bases fitting TRBD2. The CDR3 covers 13 residues. CDR1 is SGHNT and CDR2 is YENEEA in the germline V gene. The junction had 7 bases not matched to a gene; V was cut back by 5 bases and J by 10 bases. CDR3 in DNA: TGTGCCAGCAGCCCCCCCGGGACTAGGGAGCAGTTCTTC. Translated, it gives CASSPPGTREQFF.

This clonotype was seen more than once but under ten times. The chain employs TRBV2 and TRBJ2-6; TRBD2 is a possible D gene (6 bases). Germline V gene sequence: CDR1 SNHLY, CDR2 FYNNEI. The germline V and J ends were trimmed by 1 base and 9 bases, with 16 bases remaining between them. The CDR3 is made up of 16 amino acids. CDR3 nucleotide sequence: TGTGCCAGCAGTGAAGAAGGAGGGACCTTGGGCAACGTCCTGACTTTC. This codes for CASSEEGGTLGNVLTF.

The chain uses TRBV6-1 and TRBJ1-1; no definite D call. The germline V and J ends were trimmed by 4 bases and 4 bases, with 16 bases remaining between them. The CDR3 is 15 residues long. Germline V CDR1 and CDR2: MNHNS, SASEGT. CDR3 loop: CASSARAPSGTEAFF. The CDR3 DNA follows: TGTGCCAGCAGTGCCCGGGCCCCGAGCGGCACTGAAGCTTTCTTT.

The chain has TRBV28 and TRBJ1-1; D ambiguous. V was clipped by 7 bases and J by 11 bases, with 17 bases between them. The length of the CDR3 is 12 residues. Germline V CDR1 and CDR2: MDHEN, SYDVKM. CDR3 protein: CASTRTEKGAFF. For the CDR3, the DNA is TGTGCCAGCACCCGCACAGAGAAAGGTGCTTTCTTT.